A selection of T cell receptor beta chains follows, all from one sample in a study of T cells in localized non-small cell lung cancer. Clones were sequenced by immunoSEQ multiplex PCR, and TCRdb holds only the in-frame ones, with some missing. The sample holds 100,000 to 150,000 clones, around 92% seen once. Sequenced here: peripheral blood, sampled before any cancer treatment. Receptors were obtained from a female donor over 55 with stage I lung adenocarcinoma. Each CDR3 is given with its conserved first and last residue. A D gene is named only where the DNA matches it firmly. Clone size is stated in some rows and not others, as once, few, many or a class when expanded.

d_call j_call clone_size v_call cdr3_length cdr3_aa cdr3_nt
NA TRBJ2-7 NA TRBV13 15 CASSLGGLGPYEQYF TGTGCCAGCAGCTTAGGAGGTCTAGGACCCTACGAGCAGTACTTC
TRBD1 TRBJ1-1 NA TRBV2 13 CASGGGSGTEAFF TGTGCCAGCGGAGGGGGCTCGGGCACTGAAGCTTTCTTT
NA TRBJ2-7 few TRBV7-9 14 CASSLTTGTYEQYF TGTGCCAGCAGCTTAACGACTGGGACCTACGAGCAGTACTTC
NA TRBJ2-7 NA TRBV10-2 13 CASSDPGTYEQYF TGCGCCAGCAGTGACCCTGGGACCTACGAGCAGTACTTC
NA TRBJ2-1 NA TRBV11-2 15 CASEIARGHLNEQFF TGTGCCAGCGAAATCGCCAGGGGACACCTCAATGAGCAGTTCTTC
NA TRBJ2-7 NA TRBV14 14 CASSRLADSYEQYF TGTGCCAGCAGCCGGTTGGCTGATTCCTACGAGCAGTACTTC
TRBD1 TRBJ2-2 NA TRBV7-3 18 CASSLLGRQGVYPGELFF TGTGCCAGCAGCTTATTAGGCCGGCAGGGGGTGTACCCCGGGGAGCTGTTTTTT
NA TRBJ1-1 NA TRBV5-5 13 CASSSSLGTEAFF TGTGCCAGCAGCTCCTCATTGGGCACTGAAGCTTTCTTT
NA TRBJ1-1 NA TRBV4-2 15 CASSQAGIRNTEAFF TGTGCCAGCAGCCAAGCAGGGATTAGGAACACTGAAGCTTTCTTT
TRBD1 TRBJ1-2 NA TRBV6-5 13 CASTGTAVHGYTF TGTGCCAGCACCGGGACAGCGGTCCATGGCTACACCTTC
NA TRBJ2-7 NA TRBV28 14 CASSLLANSYEQYF TGTGCCAGCAGTTTACTGGCGAACTCCTACGAGCAGTACTTC
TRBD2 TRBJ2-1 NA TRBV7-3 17 CASSLDTGLAYYNEQFF TGTGCCAGCAGCTTAGATACGGGACTAGCGTACTACAATGAGCAGTTCTTC
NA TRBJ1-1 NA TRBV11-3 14 CASSLGGLSTEAFF TGTGCCAGCAGCTTAGGAGGGCTAAGCACTGAAGCTTTCTTT
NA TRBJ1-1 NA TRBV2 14 CASSEKGRGTEAFF TGTGCCAGCAGTGAAAAGGGACGGGGGACTGAAGCTTTCTTT
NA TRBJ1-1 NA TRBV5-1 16 CASSFSSPTAGAEAFF TGCGCCAGCAGCTTCAGTTCGCCAACGGCAGGAGCTGAAGCTTTCTTT
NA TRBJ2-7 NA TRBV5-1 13 CASSLGPYYEQYF TGCGCCAGCAGCTTGGGCCCCTACTACGAGCAGTACTTC
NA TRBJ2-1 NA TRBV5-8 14 CASSLLGSYNEQFF TGTGCCAGCAGCTTGTTGGGCTCCTACAATGAGCAGTTCTTC